This T cell receptor (beta chain) was documented in a study of T cells after somatic rescue of genetic block. The CDR3 has 11 residues. Germline V gives CDR1 MNHEY, CDR2 SVGAGI. V was trimmed by 6 bases and J by 5 bases, leaving 7 bases between them. Only in-frame clones appear in the TCRdb table, and some are missing; sequencing was by immunoSEQ multiplex PCR. The sample consists of 65,000 to 70,000 clones, 85% to 95% of them appearing once. The chain combines TRBV6-5 with TRBJ2-5; D uncertain. Sequencing was done on a sample of peripheral blood mononuclear cells (PBMCs). This receptor was obtained from a man aged 40-49 years. CDR3 DNA sequence: TGTGCCAGCAGACAGTTGGAGACCCAGTACTTC. This sequence encodes CASRQLETQYF.